The rows below give T cell receptor beta chains drawn from one sample of a study of blood T cells in healthy people across ages. TCRdb reprocessed the 5' RACE reads with MiXCR, giving one entry per CDR3 protein. This sample carries hundreds of thousands of distinct CDR3 sequences, 62% of them seen once, and the ten largest clones take roughly 25%. Material for sequencing was blood. The source is a man aged 25 to 40 in good health. Each CDR3 is given with its conserved first and last residue. D genes are given only for firm matches. Rows may omit the clone size; those that give it use once, few, many or a size class.

clone size	D gene	J gene	V gene	CDR3 DNA	CDR3 protein
-	TRBD1	TRBJ2-7	TRBV27	TGTGCCAGCAGGCCGGACAGGGAACACTACGAGCAGTACTTC	CASRPDREHYEQYF
once	TRBD1	TRBJ1-6	TRBV10-3	TGTGCCATCAGCCCAGGGGACAGTTCTAATTCACCCCTCCACTTT	CAISPGDSSNSPLHF
-	-	TRBJ1-1	TRBV29-1	TGCAGCGTTCTTGGGAACACTGAAGCTTTCTTT	CSVLGNTEAFF
once	-	TRBJ2-7	TRBV5-1	TGCGCCAGCAGCTTGGATTTCGCTGAGCAGTACTTC	CASSLDFAEQYF
once	-	TRBJ2-4	TRBV7-2	TGTGCCAGCAGCTTAGAAGGCAGCGGGTGGGGAGGAAACATTCAGTACTTC	CASSLEGSGWGGNIQYF
-	-	TRBJ2-7	TRBV5-1	TGCGCCAGCAGCCTGGGAGTCGGGGGAGGCGAGCAGTACTTC	CASSLGVGGGEQYF
-	-	TRBJ1-5	TRBV2	TGTGCCAGTATTGAAGATGGGACCCCAGTAGGGCAGCCCCAGCATTTT	CASIEDGTPVGQPQHF
-	-	TRBJ2-3	TRBV4-2	TGTGCCAGCAGCCAAGATCCATTCGAGGGGATCCTGGGCACAGATACGCAGTATTTT	CASSQDPFEGILGTDTQYF
-	-	TRBJ2-3	TRBV4-3	TGCGCCAGCAGCCAAAGCCCGGGGGCGCCCACAGATACGCAGTATTTT	CASSQSPGAPTDTQYF
once	-	TRBJ2-7	TRBV6-5	TGTGCCAGCAGGAGGACCGAAACAGGGCGTTACGAGCAGTACTTC	CASRRTETGRYEQYF
few	TRBD2	TRBJ2-1	TRBV2	TGTGCCACCAAACCCGGGACTAGCGGGGTACATGAGCAGTTCTTC	CATKPGTSGVHEQFF
many	TRBD2	TRBJ2-7	TRBV5-4	TGTGCCAGCAGCCTAGCGGGACTAACCTACGAGCAGTACTTC	CASSLAGLTYEQYF
-	TRBD1	TRBJ2-7	TRBV6-1	TGTGCCAGCACCGCGGGACAGGGATACGAGCAGTACTTC	CASTAGQGYEQYF
-	-	TRBJ1-5	TRBV6-4	TGTGCCAGCAGTGACTCGGAGGGGCCTCAGCCCCAGCATTTT	CASSDSEGPQPQHF
-	-	TRBJ2-3	TRBV20-1	TGCAGTGCCGAGCCCGTCACAGATACGCAGTATTTT	CSAEPVTDTQYF
-	-	TRBJ1-2	TRBV28	TGTGCCAGCAGTTTATTGTCGGAGAAAATCTATGGCTACACCTTC	CASSLLSEKIYGYTF
-	TRBD1	TRBJ2-4	TRBV4-3	TGCGCCAGCAGCCCCAGACCGCGGACAGGAGAAAACATTCAGTACTTC	CASSPRPRTGENIQYF
-	-	TRBJ1-5	TRBV6-5	TGTGCCAGCAGTTACAGGACGGAGGGCAGTCAGCCCCAGCATTTT	CASSYRTEGSQPQHF
-	-	TRBJ2-1	TRBV7-9	TGTGCCAGCAGCTTAGGTCCGATTGAGCAGTTCTTC	CASSLGPIEQFF
-	-	TRBJ1-2	TRBV20-1	TGCAGTGCTAGAGATCAACGGAACTCCCTCCCCTATGGCTACACCTTC	CSARDQRNSLPYGYTF
-	TRBD1	TRBJ1-6	TRBV7-3	TGTGCCAGCAGGTTCGGGACAGGAGTTTCACCCCTCCACTTT	CASRFGTGVSPLHF
few	-	TRBJ2-1	TRBV6-5	TGTGCCAGCAGTTTCATGGGGAATGAGCAGTTCTTC	CASSFMGNEQFF
-	-	TRBJ1-6	TRBV7-8	TGTGCCAGCAGCTTAGAGCCGGGGTCTAATTCACCCCTCCACTTT	CASSLEPGSNSPLHF
-	-	TRBJ2-7	TRBV21-1	TGTGCCAGCAGCGGCGCGGGACACACCTACGAGCAGTACTTC	CASSGAGHTYEQYF
-	-	TRBJ2-1	TRBV7-8	TGTGCCAGCAGCTTAGCCCCAGGGTTTGACAATGAGCAGTTCTTC	CASSLAPGFDNEQFF
-	TRBD2	TRBJ2-1	TRBV20-1	TGCAGTGCTTCTCCGGGACTAGGAGGCAACAATGAGCAGTTCTTC	CSASPGLGGNNEQFF
-	TRBD2	TRBJ2-5	TRBV7-2	TGTGCCAGCAGCTTAGTCGGGGGGGGGCACCAAGAGACCCAGTACTTC	CASSLVGGGHQETQYF
-	-	TRBJ2-5	TRBV3-1	TGTGCCAGCCAAGACCGGGAATGGGGAGCAGAGACCCAGTACTTC	CASQDREWGAETQYF
-	-	TRBJ1-2	TRBV2	TGTGCCAGCAGTGGGGGGGTAGCGGAGGGCTACACCTTC	CASSGGVAEGYTF
-	-	TRBJ1-4	TRBV9	TGTGCCAGCAGCGTAGGGGTCGCAACTAATGAAAAACTGTTTTTT	CASSVGVATNEKLFF
-	-	TRBJ1-3	TRBV27	TGTGCCAGCAGTACCCCCGGGATCGTCTCTGGAAACACCATATATTTT	CASSTPGIVSGNTIYF
few	TRBD2	TRBJ2-7	TRBV7-2	TGTGCCAGCAGCTTAGAGACTAGCGGGGGCTACGAGCAGTACTTC	CASSLETSGGYEQYF
-	-	TRBJ1-5	TRBV28	TGTGCCAGCAGTTTAACTCAGCCCCAGCATTTT	CASSLTQPQHF
-	-	TRBJ1-6	TRBV15	TGTGCCACCAGCAGATTAGCCCGGGGACCAATTAATTCACCCCTCCACTTT	CATSRLARGPINSPLHF
-	-	TRBJ2-3	TRBV30	TGTGCCTGGGGATCCGGGACTAGCACAGATACGCAGTATTTT	CAWGSGTSTDTQYF
few	TRBD1	TRBJ2-1	TRBV14	TGTGCCAGCAGCCAGCTCCCGGGACAGGGGGCGGAACAGGACAATGAGCAGTTCTTC	CASSQLPGQGAEQDNEQFF
few	-	TRBJ2-1	TRBV7-2	TGTGCCAGCAGCTTAACAGCAGAGCAGTTCTTC	CASSLTAEQFF
-	-	TRBJ2-3	TRBV7-9	TGTGCCAGTACGGGCCCCGACAGTCCAGCAGATACGCAGTATTTT	CASTGPDSPADTQYF
-	-	TRBJ2-7	TRBV5-1	TGCGCCAGCAGCCTGGGGGACGGCGACGAGCAGTACTTC	CASSLGDGDEQYF
-	-	TRBJ2-1	TRBV20-1	TGCAGTGCTAGCCTGCCTATGGGCGGTAGCTCCTACAATGAGCAGTTCTTC	CSASLPMGGSSYNEQFF
-	-	TRBJ2-6	TRBV7-9	TGTGCCAGCAGCCCCCGGACCACGGCTGGGGCCAACGTCCTGACTTTC	CASSPRTTAGANVLTF
few	-	TRBJ2-1	TRBV4-3	TGCGCCAGCAGCCAAGGGAGGGAATCGAATGAGCAGTTCTTC	CASSQGRESNEQFF
-	-	TRBJ2-2	TRBV30	TGTGCCTGGAGTGTCGCGTTCAGCGGGGAGCTGTTTTTT	CAWSVAFSGELFF
-	-	TRBJ2-1	TRBV3-1	TGTGCCAGCAGCCAAGATACATGGTCCAATGAGCAGTTCTTC	CASSQDTWSNEQFF
-	TRBD1	TRBJ1-2	TRBV7-9	TGTGCCAGCAGCAAGGGACAGGGGTACGCCGTGTATGGCTACACCTTC	CASSKGQGYAVYGYTF
-	-	TRBJ2-7	TRBV11-3	TGTGCCAGCAGAACTAGAATCGACATTTTACCCTACGAGCAGTACTTC	CASRTRIDILPYEQYF
-	-	TRBJ2-5	TRBV11-2	TGTGCCAGCACCCAATTATTAGAGACCCAGTACTTC	CASTQLLETQYF
-	-	TRBJ2-7	TRBV20-1	TGCAGTGCCGGGTCCCCAAGCTCCTACGAGCAGTACTTC	CSAGSPSSYEQYF
-	TRBD1	TRBJ2-7	TRBV24-1	TGTGCCACCAGTGATTTCAAGGGACAGGGGTACCACGAGCAGTACTTC	CATSDFKGQGYHEQYF
-	TRBD2	TRBJ2-5	TRBV4-2	TGTGCCAGCAGCCAAGATTGGACTAGCGGGGGAAAGACCCAGTACTTC	CASSQDWTSGGKTQYF
-	-	TRBJ2-5	TRBV5-6	TGTGCCAGCAGCTCGCCGGGTCTCAAAGAGACCCAGTACTTC	CASSSPGLKETQYF
-	TRBD1	TRBJ2-6	TRBV6-2/TRBV6-3	TGTGCCAGCCGGGACAGGTTCTCTGGGGCCAACGTCCTGACTTTC	CASRDRFSGANVLTF
-	TRBD1	TRBJ1-6	TRBV27	TGTGCCAGCAGTTTAAACCGGGACAGCTCCTATAATTCACCCCTCCACTTT	CASSLNRDSSYNSPLHF
-	-	TRBJ2-2	TRBV7-8	TGTGCCAGCAGCAACCCCCGGGACTCGATTATCCCCGGGGAGCTGTTTTTT	CASSNPRDSIIPGELFF